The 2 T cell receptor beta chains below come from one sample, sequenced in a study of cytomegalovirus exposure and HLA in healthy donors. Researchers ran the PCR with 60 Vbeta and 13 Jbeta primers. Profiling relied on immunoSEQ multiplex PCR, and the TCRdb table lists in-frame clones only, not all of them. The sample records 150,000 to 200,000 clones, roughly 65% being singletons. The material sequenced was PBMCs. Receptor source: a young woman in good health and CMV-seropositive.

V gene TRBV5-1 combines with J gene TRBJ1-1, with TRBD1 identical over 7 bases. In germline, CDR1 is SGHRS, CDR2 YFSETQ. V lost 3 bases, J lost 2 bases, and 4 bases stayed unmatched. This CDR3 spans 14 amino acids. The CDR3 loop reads CASSSGTANTEAFF. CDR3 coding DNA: TGCGCCAGCAGCTCCGGGACAGCTAACACTGAAGCTTTCTTT.

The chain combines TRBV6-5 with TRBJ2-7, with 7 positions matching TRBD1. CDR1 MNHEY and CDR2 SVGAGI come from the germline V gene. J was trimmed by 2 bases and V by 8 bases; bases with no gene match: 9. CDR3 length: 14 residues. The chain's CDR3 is CASGSGQKPYEQYF. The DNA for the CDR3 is TGTGCCAGCGGCTCGGGACAGAAACCCTACGAGCAGTACTTC.